This TCR beta chain is from a study of immune evolution from preneoplasia to lung adenocarcinoma. The data were produced by immunoSEQ multiplex PCR, yet TCRdb's version contains in-frame clones alone and is incomplete. The data show about 5,800 clones, with around 75% seen just once and roughly 22% held by the top ten. This CDR3 contains 15 residues. CDR1 and CDR2 from the germline V gene are LNHDA and SQIVND (reference sequence). Trimming removed 4 bases from V and 5 bases from J; junction bases left unmatched: 5. This clonotype was sampled from a person between 60 and 80 years old with lung adenocarcinoma. The V and J genes are TRBV19 and TRBJ1-5, with 10 bases matching TRBD1. Sequencing input: FFPE adjacent normal lung tissue. CDR3 protein: CASSTGGTGDQPQHF. As DNA, the CDR3 is TGTGCCAGTAGTACGGGGGGGACAGGGGATCAGCCCCAGCATTTT.